This entry lists 2 T cell receptor beta chains sequenced from one sample in a study of Tregs in tolerant kidney transplant recipients. CFSE-labeled recipient PBMCs were cultured less than 7 days with irradiated graft donor PBMCs, then FACS-sorted. Libraries were prepared by immunoSEQ multiplex PCR; TCRdb keeps only in-frame clonotypes and omits some of them. In the table there are approximately 8,000 clones, about a third of which are singletons. What these receptors recognize is not known. The input for sequencing was CD8+ T cells from blood cultured with allogeneic cells, taken before the transplant. The receptor set was obtained from a human patient who received a combined kidney and bone marrow transplant.

This clone was seen a few times. The chain has TRBV7-9 and TRBJ2-5; 9 positions match TRBD2. Germline CDR1 and CDR2: SEHNR and FQNEAQ (reference sequence). The CDR3 sequence is 13 residues long. The V segment lost 8 bases and the J segment 5 bases; nucleotides outside the gene matches: 6. CDR3 in DNA: TGTGCCAGCGCGGGGGGGCTGGGGGAGACCCAGTACTTC. It yields the protein CASAGGLGETQYF.

This chain joins TRBV27 and TRBJ2-7, with 8 bases that match TRBD1. The V and J ends lost 2 bases and 2 bases, in that order; junction bases with no gene match: 11. CDR1 MNHEY and CDR2 SMNVEV come from the germline V gene (reference sequence). The CDR3 is 17 amino acids. CDR3 in amino acids: CASSLTHTDRGPYEQYF. The CDR3 region has the DNA TGTGCCAGCAGTTTAACCCATACCGACAGGGGTCCCTACGAGCAGTACTTC.